This TCR beta chain was sequenced during a study of blood T cell repertoires in COVID-19. Study-level background: Whether acute or convalescent, the COVID-19 samples came from the United States, Italy and Spain. Sample material is recorded as cDNA or gDNA derived from T cells, B-cell-depleted T cells, or PBMCs.

Original analysis: Reference gene primer amplification gave nucleated cell count estimates. Repertoires were generated with immunoSEQ multiplex PCR, while TCRdb's copy carries only in-frame clones and drops some. V, J and clone size are taken as reported in that table, and D and trimming were inferred from the DNA itself. The data contain 250,000 or so clones, roughly 86% of them singletons. Germline V gene lookup returns CDR1 SGHTA and CDR2 FQGNSA. With 4 bases removed from V and 3 bases from J, the gap between germline ends came to 7 bases. This CDR3 is built from 14 residues. Sequencing used peripheral blood. The V and J genes are TRBV7-2 and TRBJ2-6; D is ambiguous. The source of this sequence is a woman in her 70s with active or convalescent COVID-19. The DNA for the CDR3 is TGTGCCAGCAGCTCCTTCGGTGGGGCCAACGTCCTGACTTTC. Amino acids: CASSSFGGANVLTF.